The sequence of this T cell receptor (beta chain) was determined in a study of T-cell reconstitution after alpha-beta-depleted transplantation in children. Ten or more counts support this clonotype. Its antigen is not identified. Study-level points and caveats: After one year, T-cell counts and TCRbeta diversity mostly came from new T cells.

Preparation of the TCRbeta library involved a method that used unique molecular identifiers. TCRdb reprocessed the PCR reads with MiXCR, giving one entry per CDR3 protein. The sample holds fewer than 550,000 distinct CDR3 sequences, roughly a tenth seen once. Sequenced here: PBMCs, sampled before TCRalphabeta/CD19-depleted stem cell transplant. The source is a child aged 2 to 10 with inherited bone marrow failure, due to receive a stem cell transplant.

The CDR3 is CASSQDLGLAGTGELFF. In DNA, the CDR3 is TGCGCCAGCAGCCAAGATCTAGGACTAGCGGGAACCGGGGAGCTGTTTTTT. This chain links TRBV4-3 with TRBJ2-2, with 12 bases fitting TRBD2. J was trimmed by 5 bases and V by 0 bases; bases with no gene match: 4. The CDR3 contains 17 residues. The germline gives CDR1 LGHNA, CDR2 YSLEER.